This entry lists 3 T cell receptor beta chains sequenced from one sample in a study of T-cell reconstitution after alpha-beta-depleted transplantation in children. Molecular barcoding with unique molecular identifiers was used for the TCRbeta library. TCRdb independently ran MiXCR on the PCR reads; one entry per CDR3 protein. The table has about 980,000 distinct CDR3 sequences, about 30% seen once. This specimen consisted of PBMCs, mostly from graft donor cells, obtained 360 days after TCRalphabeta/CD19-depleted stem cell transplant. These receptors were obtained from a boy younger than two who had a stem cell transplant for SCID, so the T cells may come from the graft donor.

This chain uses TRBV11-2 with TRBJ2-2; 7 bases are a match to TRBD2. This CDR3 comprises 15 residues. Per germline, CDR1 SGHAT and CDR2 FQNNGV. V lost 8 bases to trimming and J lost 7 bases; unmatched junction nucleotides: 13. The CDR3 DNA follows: TGTGCCAGCGGGAGGGGAGGCGTCGGCAACGGGGAGCTGTTTTTT. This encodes CASGRGGVGNGELFF.

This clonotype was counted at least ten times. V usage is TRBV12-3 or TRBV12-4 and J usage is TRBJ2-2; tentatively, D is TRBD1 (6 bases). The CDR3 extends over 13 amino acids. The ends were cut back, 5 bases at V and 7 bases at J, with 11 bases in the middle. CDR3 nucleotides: TGTGCCAGCAGTCCGGCAGGGGACGGGGAGCTGTTTTTT. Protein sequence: CASSPAGDGELFF.

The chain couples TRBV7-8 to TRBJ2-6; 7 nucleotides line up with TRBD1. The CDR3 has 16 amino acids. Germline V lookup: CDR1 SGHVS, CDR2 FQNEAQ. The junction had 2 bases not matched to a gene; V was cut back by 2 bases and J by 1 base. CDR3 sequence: CASSLKGASGANVLTF. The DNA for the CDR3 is TGTGCCAGCAGCTTAAAGGGGGCGTCTGGGGCCAACGTCCTGACTTTC. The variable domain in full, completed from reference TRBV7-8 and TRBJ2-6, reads GAGVSQSPRYKVAKRGQDVALRCDPISGHVSLFWYQQALGQGPEFLTYFQNEAQLDKSGLPSDRFFAERPEGSVSTLKIQRTQQEDSAVYLCASSLKGASGANVLTFGAGSRLTVL.